This is a list of T cell receptor beta chains from one sample in a study of T cells in localized non-small cell lung cancer. The repertoire was sequenced with immunoSEQ multiplex PCR; TCRdb's copy has only in-frame clones and lacks some. The sample includes 15,000 to 20,000 clones, about 85% of them seen just once. This sample comprised peripheral blood, obtained before any cancer treatment. Every receptor here comes from a female donor of 60 years or more with stage I lung adenocarcinoma. The CDR3 runs from the conserved cysteine through the conserved F or W. The D gene is left open where the match is weak. Size tells how often a clone was seen (once, few, many) or the class of an expanded clone, and some rows leave it out.

J | D | V | size | DNA | CDR3
TRBJ2-3 | TRBD2 | TRBV10-3 | NA | TGTGCCATCAGTGCGGGTGGGGGGGCAGATACGCAGTATTTT | CAISAGGGADTQYF
TRBJ1-4 | NA | TRBV19 | NA | TGTGCCAGTAGCCAAGTAGCCGGGGGGGGTGAAAAACTGTTTTTT | CASSQVAGGGEKLFF
TRBJ2-3 | NA | TRBV6-4 | medium-sized | TGTGCCAGCAGCCTCGAGGCTTCTTCAGATACGCAGTATTTT | CASSLEASSDTQYF
TRBJ2-7 | NA | TRBV19 | NA | TGTGCCAGTAGTATAGATTTGGCGGATTCCTACGAGCAGTACTTC | CASSIDLADSYEQYF
TRBJ1-3 | NA | TRBV9 | NA | TGTGCCAGCAGCGTACAGGGTGCTGGAAACACCATATATTTT | CASSVQGAGNTIYF
TRBJ2-7 | NA | TRBV12-5 | NA | TGTGCTAGTCAGGCCTCCTACGAGCAGTACTTC | CASQASYEQYF
TRBJ2-7 | NA | TRBV10-3 | NA | TGTGCCATCAGTGAGAGGGCAGACTCCTACGAGCAGTACTTC | CAISERADSYEQYF
TRBJ2-7 | NA | TRBV2 | once | TGTGCCAGCAGGCCCTTGGTCCTCGAGCAGTACTTC | CASRPLVLEQYF
TRBJ2-5 | NA | TRBV5-1 | NA | TGCGCCAGCAGCCTCATACAGGGTACGGCAGAGACCCAGTACTTC | CASSLIQGTAETQYF
TRBJ1-1 | NA | TRBV19 | NA | TGTGCCAGTAGTATCAAGCCTGGGAGCACTGAAGCTTTCTTT | CASSIKPGSTEAFF
TRBJ2-2 | TRBD1 | TRBV7-2 | NA | TGTGCCAGCAGCTTAGTAATTGGGACAGGGTTTACCGGGGAGCTGTTTTTT | CASSLVIGTGFTGELFF
TRBJ1-1 | NA | TRBV29-1 | NA | TGCAGCGTCATGGGGCAGCTGAACACTGAAGCTTTCTTT | CSVMGQLNTEAFF
TRBJ1-1 | NA | TRBV18 | NA | TGTGCCAGCTCACCACAGGGGCGCGGGACTGAAGCTTTCTTT | CASSPQGRGTEAFF
TRBJ2-6 | TRBD1 | TRBV28 | NA | TGTGCCAGCACCACGACAGGGGGCTCTGGGGCCAACGTCCTGACTTTC | CASTTTGGSGANVLTF
TRBJ1-5 | NA | TRBV5-8 | few | TGTGCCAGCAGCTTAAACCGGGGCCAGCCCCAGCATTTT | CASSLNRGQPQHF
TRBJ1-2 | NA | TRBV12-5 | few | TGTGCTAGTGGTCCTTCTTACATCCTTAGTGGCTACACCTTC | CASGPSYILSGYTF
TRBJ2-3 | NA | TRBV10-3 | NA | TGTGCCACCGCTGTTAGCACAGATACGCAGTATTTT | CATAVSTDTQYF
TRBJ1-1 | NA | TRBV19 | NA | TGTGCCAGTAGTATTTCGGTGAACACTGAAGCTTTCTTT | CASSISVNTEAFF
TRBJ1-4 | TRBD1 | TRBV19 | NA | TGTGCCAGTGGCCGGACAGGGCATAATGAAAAACTGTTTTTT | CASGRTGHNEKLFF
TRBJ1-3 | TRBD1 | TRBV10-3 | NA | TGTGCCACCAACGAAAGGACAGGCGCGGGAAACACCATATATTTT | CATNERTGAGNTIYF
TRBJ1-5 | NA | TRBV5-1 | NA | TGCGCCAGCAGGTTATCAGGACGTAATCAGCCCCAGCATTTT | CASRLSGRNQPQHF
TRBJ1-1 | NA | TRBV7-6 | NA | TGTGCCAGCAGCTTAGATTTCGGGAACACTGAAGCTTTCTTT | CASSLDFGNTEAFF
TRBJ1-2 | NA | TRBV5-1 | NA | TGCGCCAGCAGCTTGGAGGGGAACTATGGCTACACCTTC | CASSLEGNYGYTF
TRBJ2-2 | NA | TRBV5-1 | NA | TGCGCCAGCAGCTTGCAGGGTTCGCCCGGGGAGCTGTTTTTT | CASSLQGSPGELFF
TRBJ2-2 | TRBD1 | TRBV9 | NA | TGTGCCAGCAGTCGACTGGGACAGGGGGCAGGCGGGGAGCTGTTTTTT | CASSRLGQGAGGELFF
TRBJ2-1 | NA | TRBV5-4 | NA | TGTGCCAGCAGCTTGGAGATATCGGGCAATGAGCAGTTCTTC | CASSLEISGNEQFF
TRBJ2-1 | TRBD1 | TRBV27 | NA | TGTGCCAGCAGTCCGTGGACAGGGGAAGGAAATGAGCAGTTCTTC | CASSPWTGEGNEQFF
TRBJ1-1 | NA | TRBV19 | NA | TGTGCCAGTAGTATTAGGACGGTGAACACTGAAGCTTTCTTT | CASSIRTVNTEAFF
TRBJ2-1 | NA | TRBV6-5 | NA | TGTGCCAGCAGCAAGGGACGACAGCAGTTCTTC | CASSKGRQQFF
TRBJ2-3 | NA | TRBV25-1 | NA | TGTGCCAGCAGTGAATTGTTAGAGGGGCTCGATACGCAGTATTTT | CASSELLEGLDTQYF
TRBJ1-5 | TRBD1 | TRBV7-2 | once | TGTGCCAGCAGCCCGGGGACAGGGGGCAATCAGCCCCAGCATTTT | CASSPGTGGNQPQHF
TRBJ2-3 | NA | TRBV11-2 | NA | TGTGCCAGCAGCGGTAGTGGGTCAATGGGGACAGATACGCAGTATTTT | CASSGSGSMGTDTQYF
TRBJ2-3 | NA | TRBV5-6 | few | TGTGCCAGCAGCTTGGGGGTTGGTCGCACAGATACGCAGTATTTT | CASSLGVGRTDTQYF
TRBJ1-2 | NA | TRBV5-1 | NA | TGCGCCAGCAGCTTGGACAGGGATCGGGAAAACACCTTC | CASSLDRDRENTF
TRBJ1-1 | TRBD1 | TRBV28 | NA | TGTGCCAGCAGTTCGGACAGGGAAGCTTTCTTT | CASSSDREAFF
TRBJ2-7 | NA | TRBV9 | NA | TGTGCCAGCAGCCAGGCTGCAGGCGCAGATCCCTACGAGCAGTACTTC | CASSQAAGADPYEQYF
TRBJ1-1 | NA | TRBV30 | NA | TGTGCCTGGAGTCGGGCACCCGAGAAAGAAGCTTTCTTT | CAWSRAPEKEAFF
TRBJ1-1 | NA | TRBV14 | NA | TGTGCCAGCAGCGACGGGGGTTCGAGGGTGAACACTGAAGCTTTCTTT | CASSDGGSRVNTEAFF
TRBJ1-5 | TRBD1 | TRBV4-1 | NA | TGCGCCAGCAGCCACAGGACAGGGAATAGCAATCAGCCCCAGCATTTT | CASSHRTGNSNQPQHF
TRBJ2-7 | TRBD1 | TRBV7-2 | NA | TGTGCCAGCAGCTTCGAGGGACAGGGGGCAGGGGAGCAGTACTTC | CASSFEGQGAGEQYF
TRBJ2-7 | TRBD1 | TRBV6-1 | once | TGTGCCAGCAGACCCAGGGGGTCCCAAACCTACGAGCAGTACTTC | CASRPRGSQTYEQYF
TRBJ1-2 | TRBD1 | TRBV11-2 | NA | TGTGCCAGCACCAAGACTCCTGTTCGACAGGGGGCAATCGGTGGCTACACCTTC | CASTKTPVRQGAIGGYTF
TRBJ2-3 | NA | TRBV21-1 | NA | TGTGCCAGCAGCAAAGTACAGCGGAGGGGGACAGATACGAAGTATTTT | CASSKVQRRGTDTKYF
TRBJ1-1 | TRBD1 | TRBV4-3 | NA | TGCGCCAGCAGCCAAGGGGACAGTGGAACTGAAGCTTTCTTT | CASSQGDSGTEAFF
TRBJ2-3 | TRBD2 | TRBV27 | NA | TGTGCCAGCAGTGTACCTAGCGGGGGGGGCACAGATACGCAGTATTTT | CASSVPSGGGTDTQYF
TRBJ2-3 | TRBD1 | TRBV9 | NA | TGTGCCAGCAGTTTTAACACAGGGGGCGGCACAGATACGCAGTATTTT | CASSFNTGGGTDTQYF
TRBJ1-6 | NA | TRBV7-9 | few | TGTGCCAGCAGCCGAAGAGAAAATTCACCCCTCCACTTT | CASSRRENSPLHF
TRBJ1-2 | NA | TRBV5-1 | once | TGCGCCAGCAGCTTGGCCGGGGTGGGTGGCTACACCTTC | CASSLAGVGGYTF
TRBJ1-2 | NA | TRBV6-4 | NA | TGTGCCAGCAGGAGGGACGTTAATGGGGACTATGGCTACACCTTC | CASRRDVNGDYGYTF
TRBJ2-3 | NA | TRBV6-5 | NA | TGTGCCAGCAGGGGACACAGCACAGATACGCAGTATTTT | CASRGHSTDTQYF
TRBJ1-1 | TRBD1 | TRBV7-9 | once | TGTGCCAGCAGCTTTCCACGACAGGGACTGAACACTGAAGCTTTCTTT | CASSFPRQGLNTEAFF